The present entry profiles one T cell receptor (beta chain) with its context. Its antigen is undetermined. The sample comes from a study of cytomegalovirus exposure and HLA in healthy donors. Notes on the study in general: Investigators reported 150 to 200 TCR beta chains as tied to cytomegalovirus. There was a cluster of highly shared sequence variants that was likely a sequencing artifact.

The ends lost 4 bases at V and 0 bases at J; junction bases unmatched: 3. The CDR3 is made up of 16 amino acids. Germline loops: CDR1 LNHDA, CDR2 SQIVND (reference sequence). PCR involved 60 Vbeta and 13 Jbeta primers. Data came from immunoSEQ multiplex PCR; TCRdb stores just in-frame clones and leaves some out. This sample carries around 76,000 clones, with roughly 1.5% going to the ten biggest clones. The rearrangement uses TRBV19 and TRBJ2-3; 11 bases are shared with TRBD2. The sequenced material came from PBMCs. The clonotype originates from an older woman in good health and CMV-seronegative. This CDR3 reads CASSKGLAVSTDTQYF. CDR3 bases: TGTGCCAGTAGTAAGGGACTAGCGGTAAGCACAGATACGCAGTATTTT.